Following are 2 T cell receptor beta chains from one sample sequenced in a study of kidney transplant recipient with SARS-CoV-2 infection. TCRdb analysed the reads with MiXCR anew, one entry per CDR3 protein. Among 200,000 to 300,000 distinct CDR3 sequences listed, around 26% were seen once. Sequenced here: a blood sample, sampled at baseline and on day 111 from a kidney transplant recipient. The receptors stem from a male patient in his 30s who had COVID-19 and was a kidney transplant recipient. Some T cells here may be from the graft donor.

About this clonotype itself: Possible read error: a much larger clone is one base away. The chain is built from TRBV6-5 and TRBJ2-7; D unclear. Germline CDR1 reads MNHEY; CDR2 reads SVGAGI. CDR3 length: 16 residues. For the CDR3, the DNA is TGTGCCAACAGTTCCACCCGGACCGATAGCTCCTACGAGCAGTACTTC. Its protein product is CANSSTRTDSSYEQYF.

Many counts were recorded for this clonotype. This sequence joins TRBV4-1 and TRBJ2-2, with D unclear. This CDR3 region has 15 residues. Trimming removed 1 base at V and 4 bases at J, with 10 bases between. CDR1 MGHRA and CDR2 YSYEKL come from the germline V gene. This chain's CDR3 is CASSQVAGPTGELFF. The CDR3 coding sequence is TGCGCCAGCAGCCAAGTGGCAGGACCCACCGGGGAGCTGTTTTTT.